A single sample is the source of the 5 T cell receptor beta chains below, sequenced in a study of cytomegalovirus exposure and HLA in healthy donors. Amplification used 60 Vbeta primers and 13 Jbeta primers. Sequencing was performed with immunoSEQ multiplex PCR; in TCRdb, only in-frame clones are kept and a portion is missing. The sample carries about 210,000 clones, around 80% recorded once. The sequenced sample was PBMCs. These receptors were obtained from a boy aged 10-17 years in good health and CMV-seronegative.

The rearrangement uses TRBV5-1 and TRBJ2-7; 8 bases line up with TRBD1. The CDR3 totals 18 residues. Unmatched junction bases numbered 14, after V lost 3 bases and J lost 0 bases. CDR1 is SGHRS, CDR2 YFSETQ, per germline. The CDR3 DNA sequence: TGCGCCAGCAGCTCACGGACAGGGCTGACCTCAAGCTCCTACGAGCAGTACTTC. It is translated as CASSSRTGLTSSSYEQYF.

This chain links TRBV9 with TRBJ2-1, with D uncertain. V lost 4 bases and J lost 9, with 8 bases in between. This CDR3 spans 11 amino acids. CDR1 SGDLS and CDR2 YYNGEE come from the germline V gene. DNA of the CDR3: TGTGCCAGCAGCATTAGAAGTGAGCAGTTCTTC. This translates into CASSIRSEQFF.

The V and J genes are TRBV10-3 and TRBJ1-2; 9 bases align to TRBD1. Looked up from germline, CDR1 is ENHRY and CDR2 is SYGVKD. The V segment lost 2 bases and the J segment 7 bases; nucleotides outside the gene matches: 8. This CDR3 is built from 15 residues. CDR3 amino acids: CAISEAPGQGVGYTF. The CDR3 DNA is TGTGCCATCAGTGAGGCCCCGGGACAGGGAGTTGGCTACACCTTC.

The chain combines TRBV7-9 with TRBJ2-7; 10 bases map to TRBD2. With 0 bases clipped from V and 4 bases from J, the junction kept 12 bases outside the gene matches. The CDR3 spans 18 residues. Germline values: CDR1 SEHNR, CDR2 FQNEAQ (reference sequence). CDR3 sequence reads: CASSLALRASGRIYEQYF. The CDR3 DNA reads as TGTGCCAGCAGCTTAGCCCTCCGGGCTAGCGGGAGAATATACGAGCAGTACTTC.

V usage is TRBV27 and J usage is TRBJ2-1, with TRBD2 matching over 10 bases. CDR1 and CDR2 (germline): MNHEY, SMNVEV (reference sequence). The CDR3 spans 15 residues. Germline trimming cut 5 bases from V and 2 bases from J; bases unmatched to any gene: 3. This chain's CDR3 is CASSPGLAAYNEQFF. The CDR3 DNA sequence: TGTGCCAGCAGTCCCGGACTAGCGGCCTACAATGAGCAGTTCTTC.